One sample yielded the 13 T cell receptor beta chains listed below, sequenced in a study of OX40 agonist ivuxolimab in advanced cancers. The method was immunoSEQ multiplex PCR; TCRdb's version includes in-frame clones alone and lacks a portion of them. The sample has about 120,000 clones, 90% to 95% seen once. The sample here was CD4+ or CD8+ T cells sorted from blood, taken in a trial of the OX40 agonist ivuxolimab. Receptor source: an adult with an advanced solid tumor such as melanoma, head and neck, liver or kidney cancer.

The CDR3 sequence: CASRGRDPVNYGYTF. The CDR3 DNA reads TGTGCCAGTAGAGGCCGAGACCCCGTTAACTATGGCTACACCTTC. V is TRBV6-5 and J is TRBJ1-2, with D uncertain. Per the germline V gene, CDR1 is MNHEY and CDR2 is SVGAGI. There are 15 residues in the CDR3. V was clipped by 9 bases and J by 1 base, with 18 bases between them.

Comments on this clone: Relative to the germline gene, one junction end is altered; a read error may explain this. The chain has TRBV7-2 and TRBJ1-4, with 9 positions matching TRBD1. Looked up from germline, CDR1 is SGHTA and CDR2 is FQGNSA. This CDR3 has 15 amino acids. The CDR3 DNA sequence: TGTGCCAGCAGCGTAGCCGGGACAGGGTCGGCAAAACTGTTTTTT. Translating gives CASSVAGTGSAKLFF.

This sequence joins TRBV14 and TRBJ2-1, with D possibly being TRBD2 (5 bases). Germline lookup yields CDR1 SGHDN and CDR2 FVKESK. V lost 0 bases and J lost 10, with 10 bases in between. The CDR3 is made up of 13 amino acids. The CDR3 coding sequence is TGTGCCAGCAGCCAAGATCCGGGAACAGAGCAGTTCTTC. Its translation: CASSQDPGTEQFF.

The genes are TRBV11-3 and TRBJ2-2, with 9 bases matching TRBD2. The trim removed 1 base at V and 4 bases at J, leaving 4 bases unmatched. Germline V gene sequence: CDR1 SGHNT, CDR2 YENEEA. The length of the CDR3 is 16 residues. The DNA for the CDR3 is TGTGCCAGCAGCTTAGGGCCTAGCGGGACCACCGGGGAGCTGTTTTTT. Translation: CASSLGPSGTTGELFF.

V gene TRBV28 combines with J gene TRBJ1-5; 9 positions match TRBD1. Looked up from germline, CDR1 is MDHEN and CDR2 is SYDVKM. J gave up 2 bases and V 5 bases, and 7 bases lay outside the gene matches. This CDR3 contains 16 residues. The CDR3 bases are TGTGCCAGCAGTCTCGGGACAGGGCCAGGCAATCAGCCCCAGCATTTT. It is translated as CASSLGTGPGNQPQHF.

Here the CDR3 reads CASSLGVRGSETQYF. In DNA, the CDR3 is TGTGCCAGCAGCTTAGGGGTACGAGGATCGGAGACCCAGTACTTC. V and J are TRBV7-6 and TRBJ2-5; D call uncertain. Per germline, CDR1 SGHVS and CDR2 FNYEAQ. The CDR3 has 15 amino acids. V lost 1 base and J lost 5, with 14 bases in between. Looking up the rest from reference TRBV7-6 and TRBJ2-5 gives the full variable domain: GAGVSQSPRYKVTKRGQDVALRCDPISGHVSLYWYRQALGQGPEFLTYFNYEAQQDKSGLPNDRFSAERPEGSISTLTIQRTEQRDSAMYRCASSLGVRGSETQYFGPGTRLLVL.

The chain uses TRBV2 and TRBJ1-5; D unresolved. The CDR3 covers 12 residues. Germline V lookup: CDR1 SNHLY, CDR2 FYNNEI. The V gene lost 5 bases and the J gene lost 4 bases, with 6 bases spanning the gap. In DNA form, the CDR3 reads TGTGCCAGCAGTCCCTCTAATCAGCCCCAGCATTTT. Protein product: CASSPSNQPQHF.

This clone showed up just a few times. The rearrangement joins TRBV20-1 to TRBJ2-7, with no clear D. Per germline, CDR1 DFQATT and CDR2 SNEGSKA (reference sequence). This CDR3 contains 11 residues. V was shortened by 5 bases and J by 4 bases, with 9 bases between the two germline ends. This CDR3 reads CSAQDQYEQYF. The CDR3 nucleotides read TGCAGTGCTCAGGATCAATACGAGCAGTACTTC.

This chain uses TRBV5-4 with TRBJ2-6; TRBD2 is a possible D gene (6 bases). CDR3 length: 19 residues. V gave up 4 bases and J gave up 0 bases, with 20 bases separating them. Germline values: CDR1 SGHNT, CDR2 YYREEE (reference sequence). This CDR3 reads CASSLMGGLRASGANVLTF. The CDR3 nucleotides are TGTGCCAGCAGCCTGATGGGAGGACTACGGGCCTCTGGGGCCAACGTCCTGACTTTC.

The V call is TRBV11-3, the J call TRBJ2-3, with D perhaps matching TRBD2 (5 bases). Germline V gene data show CDR1 as SGHNT and CDR2 as YENEEA. There are 12 residues in the CDR3. The V end lost 5 bases, the J end lost 5 bases, and 8 bases lay between the germline ends. The CDR3 DNA sequence: TGTGCCAGCAGCGCAGAGGGAGATACGCAGTATTTT. This translates into CASSAEGDTQYF.

The V call is TRBV10-3, the J call TRBJ2-7; 14 nucleotides agree with TRBD2. The CDR3 has 16 amino acids. V lost 6 bases and J lost 4; bases outside the gene matches: 8. CDR1 ENHRY and CDR2 SYGVKD come from the germline V gene. As DNA, the CDR3 is TGTGCCATCAGAACGACTAGCGGGAGGGTTCAGTACGAGCAGTACTTC. This translates into CAIRTTSGRVQYEQYF.

This clone was found a few times. The DNA is omitted, as the CDR3 cannot be located on it reliably, and the CDR3 follows TCRdb's listing. This chain uses TRBV10-1 with TRBJ1-6. The CDR3 numbers 14 amino acids, ends counted. Germline V lookup: CDR1 WNHNN, CDR2 SYGVQD (reference sequence). CDR3 sequence: CASSSSGEGSPLHF.

The chain employs TRBV2 and TRBJ2-3; 8 nucleotides align to TRBD2. The V segment lost 6 bases and the J segment 5 bases; nucleotides outside the gene matches: 10. The CDR3 is made up of 15 amino acids. Looked up from germline, CDR1 is SNHLY and CDR2 is FYNNEI. CDR3 protein: CASSEILAARDTQYF. Written as DNA, the CDR3 is TGTGCCAGCAGCGAAATACTAGCGGCTAGAGATACGCAGTATTTT.